These 19 T cell receptor beta chains originate from one sample sequenced in a study of long-term antiretroviral therapy in people with HIV. Version v3.0 of the immunoSEQ assay ran at survey level. Generated by immunoSEQ multiplex PCR, the TCRdb table keeps only in-frame clones and is missing some. Of over 25,000 clones detected, approximately 78% appear once; the ten largest clones hold approximately 9.5%. Sequenced material: unsorted PBMCs, taken 3 years after starting antiretroviral therapy. These receptors all stem from a man aged 40-55 years with HIV.

The genes are TRBV10-3 and TRBJ2-7; D is perhaps TRBD2 (5 bases). V was clipped by 7 bases and J by 1 base, with 17 bases between them. Germline lookup yields CDR1 ENHRY and CDR2 SYGVKD. The CDR3 is made up of 15 amino acids. CDR3 DNA: TGTGCCATCACCCGGGAAAACCGGTCGTCCTACGAGCAGTACTTC. This translates into CAITRENRSSYEQYF.

This chain joins TRBV19 and TRBJ2-3; no definite D call. The CDR3 length is 14 residues. Trimming left V 6 bases short and J 0 bases short, with 10 bases between. Germline V gene lookup returns CDR1 LNHDA and CDR2 SQIVND (reference sequence). The chain's CDR3 is CASRVSPSTDTQYF. CDR3 nucleotide sequence: TGTGCCAGTAGGGTCTCCCCTAGCACAGATACGCAGTATTTT.

V is TRBV6-6 and J is TRBJ1-5, with D unclear. Trimming cost V 11 bases and J 2 bases, with 13 bases left between them. CDR1 is MNHNY, CDR2 SVGAGI, per germline (reference sequence). The CDR3 consists of 13 residues. This CDR3 is CAGGGPGNQPQHF. The CDR3 coding sequence is TGTGCCGGAGGAGGACCGGGCAATCAGCCCCAGCATTTT.

This chain connects TRBV7-8 to TRBJ2-7, with 10 bases aligning to TRBD2. The CDR3 extends over 15 amino acids. V lost 5 bases to trimming and J lost 6 bases; unmatched junction nucleotides: 10. Germline V gene data show CDR1 as SGHVS and CDR2 as FQNEAQ. In nucleotides, the CDR3 is TGTGCCAGCAGCGGTTGGCTAGCGGGGGCAGGCGAGCAGTACTTC. Encoded protein: CASSGWLAGAGEQYF. Supplemented by reference TRBV7-8 and TRBJ2-7, the full variable domain reads GAGVSQSPRYKVAKRGQDVALRCDPISGHVSLFWYQQALGQGPEFLTYFQNEAQLDKSGLPSDRFFAERPEGSVSTLKIQRTQQEDSAVYLCASSGWLAGAGEQYFGPGTRLTVT.

This chain connects TRBV19 to TRBJ2-2; D possibly matches TRBD1 or TRBD2 (5 bases each). This CDR3 contains 17 residues. The V end lost 4 bases, the J end lost 4 bases, and 19 bases lay between the germline ends. Germline CDR1 and CDR2: LNHDA and SQIVND (reference sequence). This chain's CDR3 is CASSTDPSFGATGELFF. In DNA, the CDR3 is TGTGCCAGTAGTACCGACCCGTCATTCGGGGCCACCGGGGAGCTGTTTTTT.

The rearrangement joins TRBV18 to TRBJ1-1; D not certain. Germline CDR1 and CDR2: KGHSH and LQKENI. The CDR3 loop spans 14 amino acids. Trimming pared 2 bases from V and 2 bases from J, leaving 9 bases between. CDR3 bases: TGTGCCAGCTCACCAAAAGGATCTAACACTGAAGCTTTCTTT. Translated: CASSPKGSNTEAFF.

This chain connects TRBV7-9 to TRBJ1-1; maybe TRBD1 (6 bases). From germline, CDR1 is SEHNR and CDR2 FQNEAQ (reference sequence). Trimming took 1 base from V and 11 from J, leaving 8 bases between them. The CDR3 has 11 amino acids. CDR3 residues: CASSLGQVAFF. Here the CDR3 DNA reads TGTGCCAGCAGCTTAGGACAGGTGGCTTTCTTT.

The sample holds a few counts of this clone. This chain connects TRBV5-4 to TRBJ1-1; the D is unclear. The CDR3 covers 14 residues. CDR1 is SGHNT, CDR2 YYREEE, per germline (reference sequence). Between the trimmed V and J ends, which lost 2 bases and 0 bases, there was a span of 8 bases. This CDR3 is CASSLFSLNTEAFF. The CDR3, as DNA: TGTGCCAGCAGCTTATTCAGCCTGAACACTGAAGCTTTCTTT.

The chain carries TRBV9 and TRBJ1-2; TRBD1 is a possible D gene (5 bases). The CDR3 has 15 amino acids. Deletions cut 3 bases from V and 8 bases from J, with 20 bases between. Per the germline V gene, CDR1 is SGDLS and CDR2 is YYNGEE. CDR3 region: CASSATQPGLGGYTF. For the CDR3, the DNA is TGTGCCAGCAGCGCGACCCAACCGGGACTCGGGGGCTACACCTTC.

The chain joins TRBV28 to TRBJ2-2; TRBD1 or TRBD2 may be the D gene (5 bases each). V dropped 7 bases and J dropped 2 bases, with 17 bases sitting between them. This CDR3 region has 16 residues. Germline V gives CDR1 MDHEN, CDR2 SYDVKM. The CDR3 is CASNPWGNRNTGELFF. CDR3 bases: TGTGCCAGCAATCCTTGGGGGAACCGAAACACCGGGGAGCTGTTTTTT.

V usage is TRBV14 and J usage is TRBJ1-2, with D uncertain. Trimming stripped 1 base from V and 4 bases from J, with 16 bases between. The CDR3 runs 16 residues. In germline, CDR1 is SGHDN, CDR2 FVKESK. CDR3 protein: CASSQAPDGSSYGYTF. CDR3 coding DNA: TGTGCCAGCAGCCAAGCCCCGGACGGCTCCTCCTATGGCTACACCTTC. Variable domain in full (rest from reference TRBV14 and TRBJ1-2): EAGVTQFPSHSVIEKGQTVTLRCDPISGHDNLYWYRRVMGKEIKFLLHFVKESKQDESGMPNNRFLAERTGGTYSTLKVQPAELEDSGVYFCASSQAPDGSSYGYTFGSGTRLTVV.

This clone was observed a handful of times. The chain employs TRBV4-2 and TRBJ2-5; D is perhaps TRBD1 (5 bases). The CDR3 loop spans 14 amino acids. The V and J ends lost 1 base and 4 bases respectively, with 10 bases between them. The germline CDR1 and CDR2 sequences are LGHNA and YNFKEQ. Here the CDR3 DNA reads TGTGCCAGCAGCCAAGGTGCAGGGCCAGAGACCCAGTACTTC. Its protein is CASSQGAGPETQYF.

This clone was counted once. This rearrangement joins TRBV7-9 to TRBJ2-7; weak D call: TRBD1 (7 bases). The CDR3 consists of 14 residues. V lost 4 bases to trimming and J lost 3 bases, with 13 bases between them. CDR1 is SEHNR and CDR2 is FQNEAQ in the germline V gene (reference sequence). The CDR3 reads CASSSTRGDYEQYF. In DNA, the CDR3 is TGTGCCAGCAGCTCTACCAGGGGGGACTACGAGCAGTACTTC.

The chain joins TRBV19 to TRBJ1-2; the D gene is possibly TRBD1 (5 bases). The ends were cut back, 1 base at V and 2 bases at J, with 11 bases in the middle. Germline CDR1 reads LNHDA; CDR2 reads SQIVND (reference sequence). The CDR3 contains 15 residues. CDR3 DNA: TGTGCCAGTAGTATAGTAACAGGTTCGAACTATGGCTACACCTTC. Translated, it gives CASSIVTGSNYGYTF.

The chain combines TRBV7-2 with TRBJ2-1; 8 positions agree with TRBD1. CDR1 SGHTA and CDR2 FQGNSA come from the germline V gene. The CDR3 consists of 14 residues. V was pared by 4 bases and J by 6 bases, with 5 bases of the junction left unmatched. CDR3 nucleotides: TGTGCCAGCAGCTCGGGACAGGTCCGCAATGAGCAGTTCTTC. Its translation: CASSSGQVRNEQFF.

The chain carries TRBV14 and TRBJ2-3, with TRBD1 matching over 10 bases. J gave up 3 bases and V 0 bases, and 3 bases lay outside the gene matches. Germline CDR1 SGHDN, CDR2 FVKESK. The CDR3 extends over 16 amino acids. DNA for the CDR3: TGTGCCAGCAGCCAAGATATGGACAGGGGGACAGATACGCAGTATTTT. Its translation is CASSQDMDRGTDTQYF.

The gene calls are TRBV27 and TRBJ2-7; the D call may be TRBD1 or TRBD2 (5 bases each). CDR3 length: 11 residues. Trimming shortened V by 8 bases and J by 5 bases, and 10 bases separated the two germline ends. Germline assignment: CDR1 MNHEY and CDR2 SMNVEV (reference sequence). CDR3 amino acids: CASGWDHEQYF. CDR3 coding DNA: TGTGCCAGCGGCTGGGACCACGAGCAGTACTTC.

This chain uses TRBV11-2 with TRBJ2-7; D unresolved. Germline V gene lookup returns CDR1 SGHAT and CDR2 FQNNGV. V dropped 7 bases and J dropped 4 bases, with 11 bases sitting between them. The CDR3 spans 12 residues. The CDR3 region is CASTHIPYEQYF. The CDR3 DNA follows: TGTGCCAGCACCCATATCCCGTACGAGCAGTACTTC.

Only a few counts were recorded for this clone. V gene TRBV7-2 combines with J gene TRBJ2-7; no reliable D call. The V and J ends lost 5 bases and 3 bases respectively, with 17 bases between them. CDR3 length equals 15 residues. Germline CDR1 and CDR2: SGHTA and FQGNSA. This CDR3 is CASSTLGGAHYEQYF. The CDR3, as DNA: TGTGCCAGCAGCACCCTAGGCGGAGCTCACTACGAGCAGTACTTC.